This T cell receptor beta chain is from a study of type 1 and type 2 diabetes patients. Amplification started from genomic DNA. The TCR beta CDR3 region was amplified using 30 forward and 13 reverse primers. TCRdb redid the calling of the multiplex PCR reads with MiXCR, one entry per CDR3 protein. The table records a few hundred thousand distinct CDR3 sequences, around 47% of them present only once. V lost 5 bases and J 5 bases, leaving 12 bases between the germline ends. The CDR3 is 13 residues long. Germline V gives CDR1 SNHLY, CDR2 FYNNEI. V is TRBV2 and J is TRBJ1-2, with a possible D match to TRBD1 (6 bases). This TCR was recovered from a man aged 18 to 35 with type 2 diabetes. Sequencing was carried out using peripheral blood mononuclear cells (PBMCs). The DNA of the CDR3 is TGTGCCAGCAGTATACAGGGCGCATATGGCTACACCTTC. This encodes CASSIQGAYGYTF.